This T cell receptor (beta chain) emerged from a study of HIV-infected children after antiretroviral therapy interruption. Germline loops: CDR1 SGHRS, CDR2 YFSETQ. With 2 bases removed from V and 6 bases from J, the gap between germline ends came to 10 bases. CDR3 length: 13 residues. Treatment specified: PENTA 11 planned treatment interruption arm or continuous ART arm. Unique molecular identifiers were included in an RNA-based 3' RACE TCR library. TCRdb re-derived calls from the 3' RACE reads in MiXCR, one entry per CDR3 protein. The sample shows about 89,000 distinct CDR3 sequences, around 6.9% of them seen only once.

The genes are TRBV5-1 and TRBJ2-3; no clear D. The clonotype comes from a pool of human donors with HIV. Sample: CD45RA+ CD4+ T cells from PBMCs, pooled from several time points, taken from a donor given antiretroviral therapy, either interrupted or continuous. Described subset: naive CD4+ CD45RA+ CD45RO- T cells. Here the CDR3 DNA reads TGCGCCAGCAGCTTTAGGCTCCCCGATACGCAGTATTTT. Its translation: CASSFRLPDTQYF.